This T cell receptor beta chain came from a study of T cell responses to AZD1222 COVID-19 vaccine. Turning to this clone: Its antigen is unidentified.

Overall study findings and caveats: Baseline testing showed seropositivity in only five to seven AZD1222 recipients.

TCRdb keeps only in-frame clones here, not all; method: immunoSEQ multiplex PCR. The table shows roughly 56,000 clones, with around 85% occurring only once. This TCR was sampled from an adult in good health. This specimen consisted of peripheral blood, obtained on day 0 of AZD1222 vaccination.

The CDR3 loop is CSVVIQGRPLELFF. The CDR3 nucleotides are TGCAGCGTTGTCATCCAGGGCCGGCCCCTGGAGCTGTTTTTT. The V call is TRBV29-1, the J call TRBJ2-2; D perhaps matches TRBD1 (5 bases). V lost 4 bases and J lost 10, with 19 bases in between. The germline gives CDR1 SQVTM, CDR2 ANQGSEA. This CDR3 contains 14 residues.